Listed below are T cell receptor beta chains from one sample, sequenced in a study of STAT3 mutations in large granular lymphocyte leukemia. Repertoires were generated with immunoSEQ multiplex PCR, while TCRdb's copy carries only in-frame clones and drops some. The data contain about 10,000 clones, 45% to 65% of them seen just once; the ten biggest clones take up roughly 8.5%. Sequencing used peripheral blood mononuclear cells. The receptors were gathered from a boy aged 5-17 years with T-cell large granular lymphocyte leukemia. Some clones in this sample may be carry-over from other donors' samples. Each CDR3 is given with its conserved first and last residue. The D gene is left open where the match is weak. Clone size is given for some rows only: seen once, a few or many times, or a class if the clone is expanded.

TRBJ2-3	-	-	TRBV6-5	TGTGCCAGCAGTTCGACTGCGGAGGGTGTGACAGATACGCAGTATTTT	CASSSTAEGVTDTQYF
TRBJ2-7	-	TRBD2	TRBV7-2	TGTGCCAGCAGCCCCCGGACTAGCGGGCTAACCGTCTCCTACGAGCAGTACTTC	CASSPRTSGLTVSYEQYF
TRBJ1-5	few	-	TRBV7-9	TGTGCCAGCAGCCTAGACGGGAATCAGCCCCAGCATTTT	CASSLDGNQPQHF
TRBJ1-2	-	-	TRBV5-1	TGCGCCAGCAGACCCAAGGGCCTTCCCGATGGCTACACCTTC	CASRPKGLPDGYTF
TRBJ2-3	-	TRBD1	TRBV5-8	TGTGCCAGCAGCTTGGCACAGGGGGCGAGAACAGATACGCAGTATTTT	CASSLAQGARTDTQYF
TRBJ2-7	-	-	TRBV7-9	TGTGCCAGCAGCCCAAGATGGACAACCGAACCATCCTACGAGCAGTACTTC	CASSPRWTTEPSYEQYF
TRBJ1-6	-	-	TRBV6-5	TGTGCCAGCAACCGTCTGGGGTCTAATTCACCCCTCCACTTT	CASNRLGSNSPLHF
TRBJ1-5	-	-	TRBV6-5	TGTGCCAGCTCCCACGGGGGGTATCAGCCCCAGCATTTT	CASSHGGYQPQHF
TRBJ1-1	-	-	TRBV29-1	TGCAGCGTTGAAGATCCCCGTGGGGCAGCGGAAGCTTTCTTT	CSVEDPRGAAEAFF
TRBJ1-6	few	-	TRBV18	TGTGCCAGCTCACCTCACCCTGGCGGTAATTCACCCCTCCACTTT	CASSPHPGGNSPLHF
TRBJ1-2	-	-	TRBV18	TGTGCCAGCTCACCAGGGGATGGCTACACCTTC	CASSPGDGYTF
TRBJ2-1	-	TRBD1	TRBV18	TGTGCCAGCTCACCACCCGGGACAGGGGGCCTAGGGCAGTTCTTC	CASSPPGTGGLGQFF
TRBJ2-7	-	TRBD1	TRBV18	TGTGCCAGCTCCCGCGGGGGACAGGGGACCGAGCAGTACTTC	CASSRGGQGTEQYF
TRBJ2-1	-	-	TRBV29-1	TGCAGCGTCCCCCGGGACAGGGGAGGCGGGAGGGCCACCCATGAGCAGTTCTTC	CSVPRDRGGGRATHEQFF
TRBJ2-7	few	-	TRBV5-1	TGCGCCAGCAGCTTGGCCGCGCCCTACGAGCAGTACTTC	CASSLAAPYEQYF
TRBJ2-1	few	TRBD2	TRBV7-9	TGTGCCAGCAGCACGCGGCTAGCGGGAGCCTCCAATGAGCAGTTCTTC	CASSTRLAGASNEQFF
TRBJ2-3	-	-	TRBV5-1	TGCGCCAGCAGCACCTCAGAGGACGGCACAGATACGCAGTATTTT	CASSTSEDGTDTQYF
TRBJ1-5	-	-	TRBV18	TGTGCCAGCTCACCCACAGGAATTAGCAATCAGCCCCAGCATTTT	CASSPTGISNQPQHF
TRBJ2-3	-	-	TRBV13	TGTGCCAGCAGCTTCGGTTCTTACATGGGCACGCAGTATTTT	CASSFGSYMGTQYF
TRBJ1-1	few	-	TRBV6-6	TGTGCCAGCAGTTCCCAGAAGAACACTGAAGCTTTCTTT	CASSSQKNTEAFF
TRBJ1-4	-	TRBD1	TRBV4-1	TGCGCCAGCAGCCTCGTAGACAGGGGGGTTGAAAAACTGTTTTTT	CASSLVDRGVEKLFF
TRBJ1-1	-	-	TRBV5-1	TGCGCCAGCAGTGGGGGTAGGGGCGGTTTCTTT	CASSGGRGGFF
TRBJ1-1	-	-	TRBV10-3	TGTGCCATCAGTGAGGTCAGAAGCGCTGAAGCTTTCTTT	CAISEVRSAEAFF
TRBJ2-7	-	TRBD1	TRBV13	TGTGCCAGCAGCACCTCCGGGACAGGGGCCTACGAGCAGTACTTC	CASSTSGTGAYEQYF
TRBJ1-1	-	-	TRBV29-1	TGCAGCGTTTCCGACCAGAGGTGGGGAGCTTTCTTT	CSVSDQRWGAFF
TRBJ1-4	-	TRBD1	TRBV18	TGTGCCAGCTCACACGAGGGGGCTCGGGAAAAACTGTTTTTT	CASSHEGAREKLFF
TRBJ2-7	few	TRBD1	TRBV7-9	TGTGCCAGCAGCCCCGGGACAGGGTCCTACGAGCAGTACTTC	CASSPGTGSYEQYF
TRBJ1-5	few	-	TRBV6-6	TGTGCCAGCAGTTACGGGGGAGGTCGGGGCAATCAGCCCCAGCATTTT	CASSYGGGRGNQPQHF
TRBJ1-5	-	TRBD1	TRBV10-2	TGCGCCAGCAGTGAAAGGGGACAGGTCCATCAGCCCCAGCATTTT	CASSERGQVHQPQHF
TRBJ2-1	-	TRBD2	TRBV6-1	TGTGCCAGCAGTGTAACTAGCGGGAGTGGGAGTGAGCAGTTCTTC	CASSVTSGSGSEQFF
TRBJ1-2	-	-	TRBV19	TGTGCCAGTAGTATAGATGGGCGAGCGACAATCTATGGCTACACCTTC	CASSIDGRATIYGYTF
TRBJ2-7	-	TRBD1	TRBV9	TGTGCCAGCAGCATTAGGGACAGGGCTGACCACGAGCAGTACTTC	CASSIRDRADHEQYF
TRBJ2-3	-	-	TRBV9	TGTGCCAGCAGCGTAGGGCTAGACCACACAGATACGCAGTATTTT	CASSVGLDHTDTQYF